What follows is one T cell receptor beta chain and its context. This record comes from a study of T-cell reconstitution after alpha-beta-depleted transplantation in children. Preparation of the TCRbeta library was carried out with unique molecular identifiers. TCRdb passed the PCR reads through MiXCR, listing each CDR3 protein once. The sample holds about 58,000 distinct CDR3 sequences, 35% to 55% seen once. This TCR derives from a male patient between 10 and 17 years old who had a stem cell transplant for acute lymphoblastic leukemia, so the T cells may come from the graft donor. The source was PBMCs, mostly from graft donor cells, collected 360 days after TCRalphabeta/CD19-depleted stem cell transplant.

CDR3 sequence: CASSGQVGTDTQYF. The CDR3 DNA is TGTGCCAGCAGCGGACAGGTGGGCACAGATACGCAGTATTTT. J is TRBJ2-3 and V is TRBV12-3 or TRBV12-4; 7 nucleotides match TRBD1. The CDR3 has 14 amino acids. Germline trimming cut 6 bases from V and 1 base from J; bases unmatched to any gene: 4.